The 4 T cell receptor beta chains below were found in one sample sequenced in a study of blood T cells in healthy people across ages. A second 7 to 11 cycle PCR used barcoded and J-beta primers. TCRdb reprocessed the 5' RACE reads with MiXCR, giving one entry per CDR3 protein. Of roughly 830,000 distinct CDR3 sequences in the sample, roughly 60% were seen once. Sequencing input: blood. These TCRs come from a man aged 25-45 years in good health.

The rearrangement joins TRBV2 to TRBJ1-6; a possible D gene is TRBD1 (5 bases). CDR3 length: 13 amino acids. V was shortened by 6 bases and J by 9 bases, with 12 bases between the two germline ends. Germline V gene sequence: CDR1 SNHLY, CDR2 FYNNEI. CDR3 region: CASRAEGASPLHF. The CDR3 DNA follows: TGTGCCAGCAGGGCGGAAGGGGCTTCACCCCTCCACTTT.

This clonotype was found a few times. The genes are TRBV20-1 and TRBJ2-7, with a weak D call TRBD2 (6 bases). CDR1 DFQATT and CDR2 SNEGSKA come from the germline V gene (reference sequence). This CDR3 has 14 amino acids. Between the trimmed V and J ends, which lost 2 bases and 2 bases, there was a span of 13 bases. The CDR3, as DNA: TGCAGTGCTAGAACGCGGGGTCGGGCCTACGAGCAGTACTTC. Translated, it gives CSARTRGRAYEQYF.

The chain recombines TRBV4-2 with TRBJ2-1, with D unclear. This CDR3 spans 16 amino acids. The germline V gene encodes CDR1 LGHNA and CDR2 YNFKEQ. Trimming left V 0 bases short and J 7 bases short, with 16 bases between. The CDR3 sequence: CASSQEGSSKGNEQFF. CDR3 coding DNA: TGTGCCAGCAGCCAAGAAGGGTCTAGTAAAGGGAATGAGCAGTTCTTC.

The table lists this clonotype with a few counts. CDR3 sequence reads: CASSQDSTEWDYGYTF. As DNA, the CDR3 is TGCGCCAGCAGCCAAGATTCGACAGAGTGGGACTATGGCTACACCTTC. V and J are TRBV4-3 and TRBJ1-2; D is possibly TRBD1 (5 bases). This CDR3 has 16 residues. V was trimmed by 0 bases and J by 3 bases, leaving 14 bases between them. Germline-derived CDR1 and CDR2 are LGHNA and YSLEER.